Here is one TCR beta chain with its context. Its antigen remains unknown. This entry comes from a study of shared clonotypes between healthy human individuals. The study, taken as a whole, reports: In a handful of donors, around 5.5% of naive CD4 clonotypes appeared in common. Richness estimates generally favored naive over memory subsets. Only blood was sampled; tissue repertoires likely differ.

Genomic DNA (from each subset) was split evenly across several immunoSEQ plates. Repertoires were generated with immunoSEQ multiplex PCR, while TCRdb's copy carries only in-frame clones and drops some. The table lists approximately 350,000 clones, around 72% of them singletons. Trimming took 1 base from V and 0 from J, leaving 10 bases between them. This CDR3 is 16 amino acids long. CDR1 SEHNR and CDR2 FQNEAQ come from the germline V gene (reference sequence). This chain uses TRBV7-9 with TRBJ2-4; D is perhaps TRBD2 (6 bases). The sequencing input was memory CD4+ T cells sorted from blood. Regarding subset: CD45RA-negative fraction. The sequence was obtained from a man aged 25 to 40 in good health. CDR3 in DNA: TGTGCCAGCAGCTTAGGGGCGGGGCTAGCCAAAAACATTCAGTACTTC. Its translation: CASSLGAGLAKNIQYF.